These 2 T cell receptor beta chains came from one sample sequenced in a study of tissue T cells after allogeneic stem cell transplantation. Using immunoSEQ multiplex PCR, the repertoire was profiled, and TCRdb retains in-frame clones only, with some absent. Among 28,000 or so clones listed, less than 95% were seen once. The sequenced sample was blood, obtained before transplantation. The receptors stem from a male donor older than 55 who later had graft-versus-host disease after an allogeneic stem cell transplant.

This clone occurred once. The rearrangement links TRBV9 to TRBJ1-4; D gene uncertain. This CDR3 comprises 16 residues. The V end was cut by 4 bases, the J end by 4 bases, with 17 bases between. Germline V CDR1 and CDR2: SGDLS, YYNGEE. The CDR3 spells CASSLNSWGYNEKLFF. The CDR3 DNA sequence: TGTGCCAGCAGCCTCAACAGTTGGGGATATAATGAAAAACTGTTTTTT.

The chain is built from TRBV7-9 and TRBJ1-4; D not resolved. Germline values: CDR1 SEHNR, CDR2 FQNEAQ (reference sequence). The CDR3 loop spans 14 amino acids. Trimming removed 5 bases from V and 4 bases from J, with 11 bases in between. CDR3 protein: CASSRDTFNEKLFF. Here the CDR3 DNA reads TGTGCCAGCAGCCGCGACACATTTAATGAAAAACTGTTTTTT.